This entry concerns a single TCR beta chain. Its specificity is unknown. Clones were sequenced by immunoSEQ multiplex PCR, and TCRdb holds only the in-frame ones, with some missing. The sample shows about 140,000 clones, more than 85% of them seen only once. This record comes from a study of T cell responses to AZD1222 COVID-19 vaccine. The study, taken as a whole, reports: Nearly half of spike-specific TCRs reportedly target unmutated variant regions. Donors were chiefly white British, with a greater number of females, and clonal diversity was perhaps underestimated. Elevations in Spike-specific TCR breadth and depth followed administration of two AZD1222 doses. Baseline serology detected seropositivity in only 5 or 6 AZD1222 recipients.

CDR3 size: 14 residues. The V gene's germline CDR1 is MDHEN and CDR2 SYDVKM. V was pared by 6 bases and J by 9 bases, with 18 bases between. The receptor was derived from an adult who had recovered from COVID-19. The chain uses TRBV28 and TRBJ2-1, with D unresolved. Here the sequenced sample was peripheral blood, taken after recovery from COVID-19. In nucleotides, the CDR3 is TGTGCCAGCAGGTGGCTCACAATACTTGGTGAGCAGTTCTTC. Translation gives CASRWLTILGEQFF.